The next 25 T cell receptor beta chains were all read from a single sample in a study of blood T cells in healthy people across ages. Next came a second PCR, run for about 6 to 11 cycles, which used a sample-barcoded 5' primer along with a J-beta primer mix. TCRdb itself ran the 5' RACE reads through MiXCR, one entry per CDR3 protein. The profile shows 550,000 to 700,000 distinct CDR3 sequences, 25% to 30% of them singletons. Sequencing was performed on blood. These receptors all come from a woman in her 70s in good health.

This clonotype has only one observation. V gene TRBV6-5 combines with J gene TRBJ2-5, with 7 bases matching TRBD1. With 2 bases clipped from V and 2 bases from J, the junction kept 5 bases outside the gene matches. The length of the CDR3 is 15 residues. CDR1 is MNHEY and CDR2 is SVGAGI in the germline V gene. The DNA for the CDR3 is TGTGCCAGCAGTTACGTCGGGACAGTGCAAGAGACCCAGTACTTC. It specifies CASSYVGTVQETQYF.

The rearrangement links TRBV7-2 to TRBJ2-7; no clear D. The V end lost 0 bases, the J end lost 3 bases, and 12 bases lay between the germline ends. Germline V CDR1 and CDR2: SGHTA, FQGNSA. The CDR3 extends over 15 amino acids. The CDR3, as DNA: TGTGCCAGCAGCTTAGCGGGTCGCAAGTACTACGAGCAGTACTTC. Its protein product is CASSLAGRKYYEQYF.

The table lists this clonotype with a few counts. The chain joins TRBV5-1 to TRBJ2-1, with 12 bases identical to TRBD2. Germline V gene sequence: CDR1 SGHRS, CDR2 YFSETQ. The CDR3 is 17 residues long. V gave up 2 bases and J gave up 3 bases; unmatched junction bases: 6. The DNA of the CDR3 is TGCGCCAGCAGCTTCGGACTAGCGGGGAAGGGCTACAATGAGCAGTTCTTC. Its translation: CASSFGLAGKGYNEQFF.

The genes are TRBV6-5 and TRBJ1-4; no definite D call. The CDR3 has 17 residues. Trimming stripped 0 bases from V and 7 bases from J, with 18 bases between. CDR1 is MNHEY, CDR2 SVGAGI, per germline. CDR3 amino acids: CASSYSGRLFRSEKLFF. CDR3 in DNA: TGTGCCAGCAGTTACTCTGGACGGCTTTTTAGGAGTGAAAAACTGTTTTTT.

There are a few counts of this clonotype. This rearrangement joins TRBV11-1 to TRBJ2-1, with D possibly being TRBD2 (5 bases). The CDR3 is made up of 16 amino acids. The V end lost 5 bases, the J end lost 5 bases, and 19 bases lay between the germline ends. Germline CDR1 is SGHAT and CDR2 is FQDESV (reference sequence). The CDR3 DNA reads as TGTGCCAGCAGCCCCCCGGAGAGGGCCGGCGACAATGAGCAGTTCTTC. It codes for CASSPPERAGDNEQFF.

The sample holds one count of this clonotype. V gene TRBV7-2 combines with J gene TRBJ2-3; no definite D call. This CDR3 comprises 14 residues. The ends were cut back, 5 bases at V and 0 bases at J, with 9 bases in the middle. CDR1 and CDR2 from the germline V gene are SGHTA and FQGNSA. The CDR3 here is CASSAQFSTDTQYF. CDR3 DNA: TGTGCCAGCAGCGCACAGTTTAGCACAGATACGCAGTATTTT. The full variable domain, rest sourced from reference TRBV7-2 and TRBJ2-3, is GAGVSQSPSNKVTEKGKDVELRCDPISGHTALYWYRQSLGQGLEFLIYFQGNSAPDKSGLPSDRFSAERTGGSVSTLTIQRTQQEDSAVYLCASSAQFSTDTQYFGPGTRLTVL.

This clonotype showed up just once. The gene calls are TRBV12-3 or TRBV12-4 and TRBJ2-7; no firm D call. CDR3 length: 12 residues. Deletions cut 3 bases from V and 6 bases from J, with 9 bases between. The CDR3, as DNA: TGTGCCAGCAGTTTTATAGCATCCGAGCAGTACTTC. It yields the protein CASSFIASEQYF.

This clonotype occurred many times. This chain uses TRBV5-4 with TRBJ2-2; no reliable D call. CDR3 length equals 13 residues. Germline V CDR1 and CDR2: SGHNT, YYREEE (reference sequence). Trimming left V 4 bases short and J 1 base short, with 5 bases between. Here the CDR3 DNA reads TGTGCCAGCAGCCCCAAGAACACCGGGGAGCTGTTTTTT. Its protein product is CASSPKNTGELFF.

CDR3 region: CASSSLYRAGGANYGYTF. The CDR3 DNA reads as TGTGCCAGCAGTTCTTTGTACCGGGCTGGGGGGGCTAACTATGGCTACACCTTC. The rearrangement joins TRBV12-3 or TRBV12-4 to TRBJ1-2, with a weak D call TRBD1 (5 bases). V was pared by 4 bases and J by 0 bases, with 21 bases between. The CDR3 sequence is 18 residues long.

There are many counts of this clonotype. This chain connects TRBV20-1 to TRBJ2-1; TRBD2 aligns across 8 bases. CDR1 is DFQATT and CDR2 is SNEGSKA in the germline V gene (reference sequence). V was pared by 5 bases and J by 3 bases, with 9 bases of the junction left unmatched. CDR3 length: 15 amino acids. CDR3 in amino acids: CSAQIAGGGYNEQFF. The CDR3 DNA reads as TGCAGTGCTCAAATCGCGGGGGGTGGCTACAATGAGCAGTTCTTC.

This clonotype came up once. V is TRBV4-3 and J is TRBJ1-2; D remains unclear. Trimming took 0 bases from V and 4 from J, leaving 12 bases between them. From germline, CDR1 is LGHNA and CDR2 YSLEER. This CDR3 region has 15 residues. Here the CDR3 reads CASSQEFQSGYGYTF. CDR3 nucleotide sequence: TGCGCCAGCAGCCAAGAATTTCAGTCAGGCTATGGCTACACCTTC.

This chain uses TRBV15 with TRBJ2-1; 10 bases fit TRBD1. The J call is doubtful: the DNA matches TRBJ2-7 better. The CDR3 length is 17 residues. The germline gives CDR1 LNHNV, CDR2 YYDKDF (reference sequence). CDR3 DNA: TGTGCCACCAGCAGGGGCCGGGACAGGGGTACATCCTACGAGCAGTACTTC. Amino acids: CATSRGRDRGTSYEQYF.

This sequence joins TRBV19 and TRBJ2-7; no clear D. The CDR3 has 14 amino acids. The germline CDR1 and CDR2 sequences are LNHDA and SQIVND (reference sequence). Trimming removed 6 bases at V and 1 base at J, with 13 bases between. The CDR3 region has the DNA TGTGCCAGTAGGATTGACACATTATCCTACGAGCAGTACTTC. Residues: CASRIDTLSYEQYF.

This sequence joins TRBV6-2 or TRBV6-3 and TRBJ2-3; 11 bases map to TRBD2. With 5 bases clipped from V and 1 base from J, the junction kept 2 bases outside the gene matches. This CDR3 region has 15 residues. CDR1 is MNHEY and CDR2 is SVGEGT in the germline V gene. CDR3 in amino acids: CASSGGLAGTDTQYF. The CDR3, as DNA: TGTGCCAGCAGTGGGGGACTAGCGGGCACAGATACGCAGTATTTT.

This clonotype was found a few times. One junction end does not reproduce the germline sequence, and a read error may be involved. CDR3 sequence: CASRDSANSPLRF. CDR3 nucleotide sequence: TGTGCCAGCAGGGACAGCGCCAATTCACCCCTCCGCTTT. This chain joins TRBV12-3 or TRBV12-4 and TRBJ1-6, with D maybe TRBD1 (6 bases). The length of the CDR3 is 13 residues.

For this clonotype: It may be a read error: a sequence one base away is much more abundant. The gene calls are TRBV11-2 and TRBJ1-3; D remains ambiguous. Per germline, CDR1 SGHAT and CDR2 FQNNGV. Trimming removed 5 bases from V and 0 bases from J, with 5 bases in between. This CDR3 spans 13 amino acids. CDR3 loop: CASSPYSGNTIYF. The CDR3 coding sequence is TGTGCCAGCAGCCCTTACTCTGGAAACACCATATATTTT.

The chain couples TRBV5-1 to TRBJ2-3; no firm D call. Germline values: CDR1 SGHRS, CDR2 YFSETQ. V shed 4 bases and J shed 4 bases, with 13 bases lying between them. This CDR3 has 14 amino acids. In DNA, the CDR3 is TGCGCCAGCAGCACCGGAAACCCCGCAGATACGCAGTATTTT. It specifies CASSTGNPADTQYF.

This clonotype turned up a few times. The chain joins TRBV12-3 or TRBV12-4 to TRBJ1-2; unclear D gene. There are 14 residues in the CDR3. V lost 5 bases and J lost 8, with 18 bases in between. The CDR3: CASSPSTLLGGYTF. In nucleotides, the CDR3 is TGTGCCAGCAGTCCGAGCACTTTACTGGGGGGCTACACCTTC.

The chain carries TRBV6-2 or TRBV6-3 and TRBJ1-1; 10 positions agree with TRBD1. The CDR3 spans 18 residues. Trimming at V came to 5 bases and at J to 6 bases, leaving 18 bases not matched to a gene. Germline-derived CDR1 and CDR2 are MNHEY and SVGEGT. The CDR3 sequence: CASSVLTGGEWSFPEAFF. CDR3 nucleotides: TGTGCCAGCAGTGTCTTGACAGGGGGCGAATGGTCATTCCCTGAAGCTTTCTTT.

The chain couples TRBV12-3 or TRBV12-4 to TRBJ2-7, with 7 bases fitting TRBD1. The last part of the DNA fits TRBJ2-5 better; the J call may be wrong. This CDR3 spans 15 amino acids. CDR3 DNA sequence: TGTGCCAGCAGCCCCTTGGGACAGCTCCAAGAGACCCAGTACTTC. It translates to CASSPLGQLQETQYF.

This clonotype was observed at least ten times. An end of the junction does not agree with germline; a read error may underlie this. The chain links TRBV7-9 to TRBJ1-1; no reliable D call. CDR3 length: 14 amino acids. CDR1 and CDR2 from the germline V gene are SEHNR and FQNEAQ (reference sequence). CDR3 in DNA: TGCGCCAGCAGCTTGGAGGCAGTGAACACTGAAGCTTTCTTT. It yields the protein CASSLEAVNTEAFF.

The sample holds a few counts of this clonotype. V is TRBV7-9 and J is TRBJ2-4, with D possibly matching TRBD1 (6 bases). Germline V CDR1 and CDR2: SEHNR, FQNEAQ (reference sequence). This CDR3 comprises 16 residues. The V gene lost 4 bases and the J gene lost 1 base, with 14 bases spanning the gap. Here the CDR3 DNA reads TGTGCCAGCAGCTCTCAGGGGATGACGGCCAAAAACATTCAGTACTTC. This encodes CASSSQGMTAKNIQYF.

V is TRBV3-1 and J is TRBJ2-5; D remains ambiguous. The CDR3 totals 15 residues. Germline CDR1 LGHDT, CDR2 YNNKEL (reference sequence). Trimming took off 5 bases at V and 9 bases at J, with 22 bases between the two ends. The DNA of the CDR3 is TGTGCCAGCAGCTCATCAAGGAGTATGTCGGAATCCCAGTACTTC. Protein: CASSSSRSMSESQYF.

The chain recombines TRBV10-3 with TRBJ2-1, with a possible D match to TRBD1 (5 bases). The DNA end favors TRBJ2-7, so the J call may be wrong. The germline gives CDR1 ENHRY, CDR2 SYGVKD. This CDR3 has 13 amino acids. The CDR3 nucleotides read TGTGCCATCAGGCCTCAGGGCAGGTACGAGCAGTACTTC. Translated, it gives CAIRPQGRYEQYF.

The rearrangement links TRBV28 to TRBJ2-3; 8 bases are shared with TRBD2. CDR3 length: 16 amino acids. The germline gives CDR1 MDHEN, CDR2 SYDVKM. With 6 bases clipped from V and 0 bases from J, the junction kept 8 bases outside the gene matches. The CDR3 loop reads CASSITGGLSTDTQYF. CDR3 DNA sequence: TGTGCCAGCAGCATAACGGGGGGGCTCAGCACAGATACGCAGTATTTT.